This T cell receptor beta chain emerged from a study of tissue T cells after allogeneic stem cell transplantation. Worth noting for this clone: Its specificity is unknown. Gene labels here are mouse ones.

Some clones are missing from TCRdb's copy, which holds only in-frame ones; the method was immunoSEQ multiplex PCR. The repertoire holds approximately 17,000 clones, with under 80% as singletons. Whole-study findings and limits: Shared clones across patients were few; motif clustering revealed tissue-specific shared signatures. Anatomically similar tissues had similar TCR repertoires within each patient.

The specimen was spleen. The TCR comes from a female BALB/c mouse in good health. The MHC haplotype of this mouse line is H2-d.

The CDR3 bases that were read are TGTGGTGCTAGCCGGGACACCCAAGACACCCAGTAC. Protein sequence: CGASRDTQDTQY. In full, the CDR3 reads CGASRDTQDTQYF. This chain links TRBV20 with TRBJ2-5; D might be TRBD1 (6 bases). The read halts 1 residue ahead of the CDR3 end, with the missing end drawn from the germline J gene. The CDR3 length is 13 residues. Germline CDR1 reads GFQATS; CDR2 reads STVNSAI. Trimming took off 3 bases at V and 2 bases at J, with 9 bases between the two ends.